This T cell receptor (beta chain) is from a study of T cell repertoires in aging, cancer and after chemotherapy. The overall study: Donors were grouped into six age bands spanning 30 or younger through 70 or older. Patients with glioblastoma brain tumors were sampled before and after temozolomide-based therapy. Whole-study results and caveats: In healthy donors, age-related TCR diversity loss mainly reflected lost richness. Median generation probability rose over the chemotherapy interval in each cancer cohort, suggesting rebound thymic output.

Peripheral blood genomic DNA, not sorted cells or RNA, was the template. A mixed TRB-A/B primer pool amplified rearranged TRB by multiplex touch-down PCR. TCRdb used MiXCR to reprocess the multiplex PCR reads, holding one entry per CDR3 protein. The sample yields 2,000 or so distinct CDR3 sequences, roughly a fifth seen once. Worth noting for this clonotype: No antigen is known for it.

This CDR3 contains 14 residues. Germline V gene data show CDR1 as DFQATT and CDR2 as SNEGSKA (reference sequence). The V gene end was trimmed by 2 bases and the J gene end by 4 bases; junction bases not matched to a gene: 6. The sequence derives from a human donor with a solid tumor. Specimen: blood. The chain combines TRBV20-1 with TRBJ2-7; 9 bases fit TRBD2. DNA of the CDR3: TGCAGTGCTAGAAAGACTAGCGGAGATTACGAGCAGTACTTC. It codes for CSARKTSGDYEQYF.